A selection of T cell receptor beta chains follows, all from one sample in a study of cytomegalovirus exposure and HLA in healthy donors. Libraries were prepared by immunoSEQ multiplex PCR; TCRdb keeps only in-frame clonotypes and omits some of them. There are approximately 190,000 clones in the sample; about four fifths occur only once, and roughly 6% lies in the top ten. Input material: PBMCs. These receptors all stem from a woman in her thirties in good health and CMV-seropositive. Both conserved end residues are part of each CDR3. The D gene is left open where the match is weak. Clone size is given for some rows only: seen once, a few or many times, or a class if the clone is expanded.

TRBJ1-2	TRBD1	TRBV5-4	.	CASSLIGGQGYYGYTF	TGTGCCAGCAGCTTAATTGGTGGACAGGGCTACTATGGCTACACCTTC
TRBJ2-7	.	TRBV20-1	few	CSAFDKGEQYF	TGCAGTGCTTTTGATAAGGGGGAGCAGTACTTC
TRBJ2-7	TRBD1	TRBV5-5	.	CASSFIPTGLRTGEQYF	TGTGCCAGCAGCTTTATTCCGACAGGGCTAAGGACCGGCGAGCAGTACTTC
TRBJ1-3	.	TRBV11-2	.	CASIRTGGGNTIYF	TGTGCCAGCATAAGAACAGGAGGGGGAAACACCATATATTTT
TRBJ2-1	TRBD2	TRBV9	.	CASSLLGGVEQFF	TGTGCCAGCAGCCTACTGGGGGGGGTCGAGCAGTTCTTC
TRBJ2-2	.	TRBV7-6	.	CASSNAVLGQSRELFF	TGTGCCAGCAGCAATGCCGTTCTGGGACAATCCAGGGAGCTGTTTTTT
TRBJ2-3	TRBD2	TRBV7-2	.	CASSLELVGTTSTDTQYF	TGTGCCAGCAGCTTAGAGTTGGTGGGGACTACTAGCACAGATACGCAGTATTTT
TRBJ1-5	.	TRBV4-3	.	CASSHQVNSNQPQHF	TGCGCCAGCAGCCATCAGGTTAATAGCAATCAGCCCCAGCATTTT
TRBJ2-3	.	TRBV4-2	.	CASSPQSGVADTQYF	TGTGCCAGCAGCCCTCAGTCGGGAGTTGCAGATACGCAGTATTTT
TRBJ1-1	.	TRBV5-6	.	CASSLGTRGDTEAFF	TGTGCCAGCAGCTTGGGGACTCGGGGAGACACTGAAGCTTTCTTT
TRBJ1-4	.	TRBV7-6	.	CASSLEEQGVSKLRLFF	TGTGCCAGCAGCTTAGAAGAACAGGGCGTTTCGAAATTGAGACTGTTTTTT
TRBJ2-3	.	TRBV7-8	.	CASSLDGGDSTDTQYF	TGTGCCAGCAGCTTAGACGGCGGGGATAGCACAGATACGCAGTATTTT
TRBJ2-2	TRBD2	TRBV5-1	.	CASMGVGSGPARHPTGELFF	TGCGCCAGCATGGGGGTCGGTAGCGGGCCCGCTCGCCACCCCACCGGGGAGCTGTTTTTT
TRBJ1-2	TRBD1	TRBV6-5	.	CASSSQGQGRHGYTF	TGTGCCAGCAGTTCCCAAGGACAGGGGAGACATGGCTACACCTTC
TRBJ2-5	.	TRBV11-3	.	CASSEGVFGSPDLETQYF	TGTGCCAGCAGCGAGGGGGTATTTGGGTCCCCTGACCTGGAGACCCAGTACTTC
TRBJ1-1	.	TRBV2	.	CASSEGGPPNTEAFF	TGTGCCAGCAGTGAGGGGGGACCTCCTAACACTGAAGCTTTCTTT
TRBJ2-2	.	TRBV7-9	few	CASSNPDGTGELFF	TGTGCCAGCAGCAACCCTGACGGGACCGGGGAGCTGTTTTTT
TRBJ1-5	.	TRBV4-3	.	CASSQAGGYQPQHF	TGCGCCAGCAGCCAAGCCGGGGGATATCAGCCCCAGCATTTT
TRBJ2-2	TRBD1	TRBV28	.	CAALGTVNTGELFF	TGTGCCGCCCTGGGGACAGTTAACACCGGGGAGCTGTTTTTT
TRBJ1-2	.	TRBV7-9	.	CATPYLYGYTF	TGTGCCACCCCCTATCTCTATGGCTACACCTTC
TRBJ1-1	TRBD1	TRBV7-8	.	CASSSITTGGAEAFF	TGTGCCAGCAGCTCTATCACGACAGGGGGCGCTGAAGCTTTCTTT
TRBJ1-4	.	TRBV25-1	.	CASSEPGGASEKLFF	TGTGCCAGCAGTGAACCGGGGGGCGCAAGTGAAAAACTGTTTTTT
TRBJ2-2	.	TRBV19	few	CASTSTRAGELFF	TGTGCCAGTACCTCAACTCGGGCCGGGGAGCTGTTTTTT
TRBJ2-5	.	TRBV5-1	.	CASSLVSGPQETQYF	TGCGCCAGCAGCTTGGTCAGCGGGCCCCAAGAGACCCAGTACTTC
TRBJ2-4	TRBD2	TRBV5-4	.	CASSRPGGERNIQYF	TGTGCCAGCAGCAGGCCGGGGGGAGAGCGAAACATTCAGTACTTC
TRBJ1-4	.	TRBV2	.	CASSVMGREKLFF	TGTGCCAGCAGTGTAATGGGGCGCGAAAAACTGTTTTTT
TRBJ1-6	.	TRBV28	.	CASRIQNTNSPLHF	TGTGCCAGCAGGATACAGAATACTAATTCACCCCTCCACTTT
TRBJ1-2	TRBD1	TRBV27	.	CASKETGLARGYTF	TGTGCCAGCAAAGAGACAGGGCTTGCTAGAGGCTACACCTTC
TRBJ2-3	.	TRBV25-1	.	CASSDRLMDTQYF	TGTGCCAGCAGTGACAGGTTGATGGATACGCAGTATTTT
TRBJ2-3	.	TRBV4-1	.	CASSQALRAGTDTQYF	TGCGCCAGCAGCCAGGCCCTAAGGGCGGGGACAGATACGCAGTATTTT
TRBJ1-5	.	TRBV6-5	.	CASSYSGRAQPQHF	TGTGCCAGCAGTTATTCAGGGAGGGCTCAGCCCCAGCATTTT
TRBJ1-1	.	TRBV5-1	.	CASTVQGGYTEAFF	TGCGCCAGCACCGTACAGGGAGGGTACACTGAAGCTTTCTTT
TRBJ2-7	.	TRBV2	.	CASSDTGRNSYEQYF	TGTGCCAGCAGTGACACAGGGCGCAACTCCTACGAGCAGTACTTC
TRBJ1-5	.	TRBV5-6	.	CASSSLLEEVGNQPQHF	TGTGCCAGCAGCTCCCTTCTTGAGGAGGTCGGGAATCAGCCCCAGCATTTT
TRBJ2-7	TRBD2	TRBV19	.	CASSIRLAGDEQYF	TGTGCCAGTAGTATAAGACTAGCGGGAGACGAGCAGTACTTC